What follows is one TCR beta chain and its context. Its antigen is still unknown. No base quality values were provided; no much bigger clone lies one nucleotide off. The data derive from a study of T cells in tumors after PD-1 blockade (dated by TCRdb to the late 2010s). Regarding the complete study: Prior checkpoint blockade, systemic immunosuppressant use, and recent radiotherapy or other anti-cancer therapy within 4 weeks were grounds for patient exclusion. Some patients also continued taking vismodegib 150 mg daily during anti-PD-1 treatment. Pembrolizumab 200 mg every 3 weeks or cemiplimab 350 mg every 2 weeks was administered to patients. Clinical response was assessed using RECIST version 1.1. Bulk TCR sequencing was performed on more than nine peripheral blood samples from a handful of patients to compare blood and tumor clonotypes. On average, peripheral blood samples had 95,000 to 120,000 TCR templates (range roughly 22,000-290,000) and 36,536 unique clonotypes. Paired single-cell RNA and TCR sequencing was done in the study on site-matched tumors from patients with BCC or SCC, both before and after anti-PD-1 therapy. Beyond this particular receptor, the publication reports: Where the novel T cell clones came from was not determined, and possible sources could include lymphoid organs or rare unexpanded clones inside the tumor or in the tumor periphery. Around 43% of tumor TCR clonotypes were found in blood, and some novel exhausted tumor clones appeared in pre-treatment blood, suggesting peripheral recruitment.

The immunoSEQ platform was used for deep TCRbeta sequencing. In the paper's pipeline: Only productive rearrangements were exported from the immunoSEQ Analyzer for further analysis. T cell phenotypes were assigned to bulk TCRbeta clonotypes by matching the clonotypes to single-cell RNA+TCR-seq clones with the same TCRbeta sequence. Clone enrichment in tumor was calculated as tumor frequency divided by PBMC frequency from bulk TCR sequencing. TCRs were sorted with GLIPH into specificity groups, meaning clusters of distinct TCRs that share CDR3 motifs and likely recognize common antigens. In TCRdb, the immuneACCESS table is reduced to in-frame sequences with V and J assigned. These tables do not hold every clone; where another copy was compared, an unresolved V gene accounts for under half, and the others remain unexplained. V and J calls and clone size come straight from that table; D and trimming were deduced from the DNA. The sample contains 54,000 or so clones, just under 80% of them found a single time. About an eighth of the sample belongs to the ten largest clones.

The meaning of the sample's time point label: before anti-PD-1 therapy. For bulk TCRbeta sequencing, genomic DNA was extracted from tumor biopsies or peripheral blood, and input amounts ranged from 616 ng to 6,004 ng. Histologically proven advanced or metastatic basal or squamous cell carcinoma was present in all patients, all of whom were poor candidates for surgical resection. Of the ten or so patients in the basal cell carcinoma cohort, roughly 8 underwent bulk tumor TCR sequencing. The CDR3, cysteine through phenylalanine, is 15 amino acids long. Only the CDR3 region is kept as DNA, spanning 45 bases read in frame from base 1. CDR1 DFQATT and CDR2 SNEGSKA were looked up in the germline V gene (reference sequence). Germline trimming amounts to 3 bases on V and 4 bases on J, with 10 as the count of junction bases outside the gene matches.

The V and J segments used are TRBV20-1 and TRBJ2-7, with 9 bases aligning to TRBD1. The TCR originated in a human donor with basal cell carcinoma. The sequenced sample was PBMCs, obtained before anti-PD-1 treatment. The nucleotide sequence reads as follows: TGCAGTGCTAGTCGCTTCACAGGGGGCGGATACGAGCAGTACTTC. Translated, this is CSASRFTGGGYEQYF.